This T cell receptor beta chain comes out of a study of blood T cell repertoires in COVID-19. Clones were sequenced by immunoSEQ multiplex PCR, and TCRdb holds only the in-frame ones, with some missing. The data contain some 170,000 clones, approximately 89% of them seen just once; the ten biggest clones take up around 6.2%. This receptor was identified in a middle-aged man who had recovered from COVID-19. Material for sequencing was PBMCs or T cells enriched from blood (not recorded which).

CDR3: CASSLFQGVGYEQYF. As DNA, the CDR3 is TGTGCCAGCAGCTTGTTTCAAGGGGTAGGCTACGAGCAGTACTTC. The rearrangement uses TRBV5-8 and TRBJ2-7; tentatively, D is TRBD1 (5 bases). Trimming removed 1 base at V and 3 bases at J, with 14 bases between. Germline-derived CDR1 and CDR2 are SGHTS and YDEGEE. This CDR3 has 15 amino acids.